This is a list of T cell receptor beta chains from one sample in a study of identical twins. TCRdb fed the 5' RACE reads into MiXCR, producing one record per CDR3 protein. The sample has 250,000 to 350,000 distinct CDR3 sequences; roughly 10% are singletons. These data also formed part of another study, on yellow fever vaccine responses in identical twins.

Sample: CD8+ T cells sorted from blood. The receptors were gathered from a young woman in good health. Both conserved end residues are part of each CDR3. The D gene is left open where the match is weak. Rows may omit the clone size; those that give it use once, few, many or a size class.

TRBJ2-1 | many | TRBV10-3 | - | TGTGCCATCACCGAGGACAACAGTAATGAGCAGTTCTTC | CAITEDNSNEQFF
TRBJ2-1 | many | TRBV20-1 | - | TGCAGTGCTAGAGAGACGGGAGAGGTCTACAATGAGCAGTTCTTC | CSARETGEVYNEQFF
TRBJ2-7 | few | TRBV20-1 | - | TGCAGTGCTAGAGCGCTAGTGAGCTCCTACGAGCAGTACTTC | CSARALVSSYEQYF
TRBJ2-7 | - | TRBV20-1 | - | TGCAGTGCTAGAGGCTATGTCGGGGGGCTAAATTCCTACGAGCAGTACTTC | CSARGYVGGLNSYEQYF
TRBJ2-7 | many | TRBV7-2 | - | TGTGCCAGCAGCCCCTGGGTGGGGGACTACGAGCAGTACTTC | CASSPWVGDYEQYF
TRBJ1-5 | many | TRBV28 | - | TGTGCCAGCAGTTTCCTGGGCGCCGGGGGCAATCAGCCCCAGCATTTT | CASSFLGAGGNQPQHF
TRBJ2-7 | many | TRBV5-1 | - | TGCGCCAGCAGCTTAGACAGCATCTTCTACGAGCAGTACTTC | CASSLDSIFYEQYF
TRBJ2-1 | few | TRBV6-2/TRBV6-3 | TRBD2 | TGTGCCAGCAGTGAGACTAGCGCTGAGCAGTTCTTC | CASSETSAEQFF
TRBJ2-5 | - | TRBV2 | - | TGTGCCAGCAGTGGATGGACAGAAGAGACCCAGTACTTC | CASSGWTEETQYF
TRBJ1-1 | few | TRBV4-2 | TRBD1 | TGTGCCAGCACACAGGGGACGCGGAACACTGAAGCTTTCTTT | CASTQGTRNTEAFF
TRBJ2-7 | - | TRBV7-9 | TRBD1 | TGTGCCAGCAGCAGACAGGGACAGCGGTACGAGCAGTACTTC | CASSRQGQRYEQYF
TRBJ2-7 | many | TRBV29-1 | TRBD1 | TGCAGCGCCACAGGGGTGGGACGCGAGCAGTACTTC | CSATGVGREQYF
TRBJ2-7 | few | TRBV4-2 | TRBD2 | TGTGCCAGCAGCCAAGAGCAGGGAGGGAGCTCCTACGAGCAGTACTTC | CASSQEQGGSSYEQYF
TRBJ2-1 | - | TRBV6-2/TRBV6-3 | TRBD2 | TGTGCCAGCAGTTACTGGCTAGCGGGAGGGCCCCCAAAGGAGCAGTTCTTC | CASSYWLAGGPPKEQFF
TRBJ2-7 | many | TRBV4-3 | TRBD1 | TGCGCCAGCAGCCAAGAAAGGACAGGGGGAGAATACGAGCAGTACTTC | CASSQERTGGEYEQYF
TRBJ2-1 | few | TRBV27 | TRBD1 | TGTGCCAGCAGTAGAACCGGGACAGGGGTCCCTGAGCAGTTCTTC | CASSRTGTGVPEQFF
TRBJ1-1 | few | TRBV7-9 | - | TGTGCCAGCAGCCCCCGGGGGGGGACTGAAGCTTTCTTT | CASSPRGGTEAFF
TRBJ2-1 | many | TRBV11-2 | - | TGTGCCAGCAGCTTAGTGGAGTGGGAAAAATACAATGAGCAGTTCTTC | CASSLVEWEKYNEQFF
TRBJ2-2 | few | TRBV20-1 | - | TGCAGTGCTAGAGACCAGGGGAATGGGAACACCGGGGAGCTGTTTTTT | CSARDQGNGNTGELFF
TRBJ2-7 | few | TRBV7-2 | - | TGTGCCAGCAGCTTAGGGGGAGGACCTACCTACGAGCAGTACTTC | CASSLGGGPTYEQYF
TRBJ2-3 | few | TRBV7-9 | - | TGTGCCAGCAGCCTAAGACTTGGGACCACAGATACGCAGTATTTT | CASSLRLGTTDTQYF
TRBJ2-3 | many | TRBV11-2 | TRBD2 | TGTGCCAGCAGCTTAATCCCGGGACTAGCGGGAGGTTATACAGATACGCAGTATTTT | CASSLIPGLAGGYTDTQYF
TRBJ2-3 | many | TRBV11-2 | TRBD2 | TGTGCCAGCAGCTCCCAGGGGACTAGCGGGAGTCTGATCACAGATACGCAGTATTTT | CASSSQGTSGSLITDTQYF
TRBJ2-1 | - | TRBV12-5 | - | TGTGCTAGTGTCAATAGCGAGTACAATGAGCAGTTCTTC | CASVNSEYNEQFF
TRBJ2-7 | - | TRBV4-2 | - | TGTGCCAGCAGCCAATACTACGGGAACTACGAGCAGTACTTC | CASSQYYGNYEQYF
TRBJ2-7 | many | TRBV7-2 | - | TGTGCCAGCAGCTTATGGGACGGAACCTACGAGCAGTACTTC | CASSLWDGTYEQYF
TRBJ2-6 | - | TRBV6-4 | TRBD2 | TGTGCCAGCAGTGACTCAGCGGGGGGGCATGGGGCCAACGTCCTGACTTTC | CASSDSAGGHGANVLTF
TRBJ2-7 | - | TRBV9 | - | TGTGCCAGCAGCGTAGCTTTAGCGCCCACCTACGAGCAGTACTTC | CASSVALAPTYEQYF
TRBJ2-1 | few | TRBV6-2/TRBV6-3 | TRBD1 | TGTGCCAGCAGTTACTCCGGGACAGTCTTTAGGAATGAGCAGTTCTTC | CASSYSGTVFRNEQFF
TRBJ1-1 | many | TRBV7-9 | - | TGTGCCAGCAGCCCAACCCCGGACGGTTTCATGAACACTGAAGCTTTCTTT | CASSPTPDGFMNTEAFF
TRBJ2-2 | - | TRBV5-1 | - | TGCGCCAGCAGCGTCTGGGGATCGGACACCGGGGAGCTGTTTTTT | CASSVWGSDTGELFF
TRBJ1-4 | many | TRBV6-2/TRBV6-3 | - | TGTGCCAGCAGTTACGTGGGCCTAAATGAAAAACTGTTTTTT | CASSYVGLNEKLFF
TRBJ2-3 | few | TRBV20-1 | - | TGCAGTGCTAGAGGTTCGCAGCGGGCACCTAGCACAGATACGCAGTATTTT | CSARGSQRAPSTDTQYF
TRBJ2-3 | - | TRBV10-3 | - | TGTGCCATCAACTACCCCCCGTGGGGGGACCCGAGAGACCTGACGCAGTATTTT | CAINYPPWGDPRDLTQYF
TRBJ2-3 | - | TRBV7-9 | - | TGTGCCAGGTCATCAGGGAACACAGATACGCAGTATTTT | CARSSGNTDTQYF
TRBJ2-7 | few | TRBV7-9 | TRBD1 | TGTGCCAGCAGCTTAGGGACCCGGGACAGGGGCTACGAGCAGTACTTC | CASSLGTRDRGYEQYF
TRBJ2-1 | - | TRBV28 | TRBD1 | TGTGCCAGCAGACCCGGGACAGGGGGTGAGCAGTTCTTC | CASRPGTGGEQFF
TRBJ2-2 | many | TRBV7-8 | - | TGTGCCAGCAGCACAGAGGATAGCAGGAGGTTGAATACCGGGGAGCTGTTTTTT | CASSTEDSRRLNTGELFF
TRBJ1-5 | many | TRBV7-9 | TRBD1 | TGTGCCAGCAGCCAGACAGGGGGCGTAGATCAGCCCCAGCATTTT | CASSQTGGVDQPQHF
TRBJ2-7 | - | TRBV28 | - | TGTGCCAGGAGCCCCGGGACACTCCACGAGCAGTACTTC | CARSPGTLHEQYF
TRBJ1-2 | many | TRBV9 | - | TGTGCCAGCAGACATGGCTACACCTTC | CASRHGYTF
TRBJ2-3 | few | TRBV27 | - | TGTGCCAGCAGTTTGGGACCCCCAGATACGCAGTATTTT | CASSLGPPDTQYF
TRBJ2-3 | - | TRBV6-1 | - | TGTGCCAGTTGGAGGGACGCTAACACAGATACGCAGTATTTT | CASWRDANTDTQYF